Following are 28 T cell receptor beta chains from one sample sequenced in a study of T cells after posttransplantation cyclophosphamide. Generated by immunoSEQ multiplex PCR, the TCRdb table keeps only in-frame clones and is missing some. The sample contains tens of thousands of clones, none occurring once; 2% to 2.5% lies in the top ten. The specimen sequenced was PBMCs. The receptors shown here come from a man between 35 and 55 years old in good health, CMV-negative, and a related stem cell transplant donor.

This clone was seen at least ten times. This rearrangement joins TRBV11-2 to TRBJ2-1; 8 nucleotides match TRBD2. The CDR3 loop spans 16 amino acids. Per germline, CDR1 SGHAT and CDR2 FQNNGV. Trimming cost V 1 base and J 7 bases; bases outside gene matches: 9. In nucleotides, the CDR3 is TGTGCCAGCAGCTTAGTTGGCGGGAGGTCTTGGAATGAGCAGTTCTTC. Encoded protein: CASSLVGGRSWNEQFF.

This clone was counted ten times or more. The CDR3 DNA reads TGTGCCAGCAGCTTAGGTGGCTCGCTGTACCAAGAGACCCAGTACTTC. Amino acids: CASSLGGSLYQETQYF. The chain uses TRBV7-2 and TRBJ2-5; D is unclear. Germline CDR1 reads SGHTA; CDR2 reads FQGNSA. The CDR3 loop spans 16 amino acids. Between the trimmed V and J ends, which lost 1 base and 0 bases, there was a span of 12 bases.

This clone was seen at least ten times. The rearrangement links TRBV7-6 to TRBJ2-7, with TRBD1 as a possible D gene (6 bases). Germline V lookup: CDR1 SGHVS, CDR2 FNYEAQ. This CDR3 has 17 amino acids. Trimming took off 5 bases at V and 2 bases at J, with 22 bases between the two ends. The CDR3 protein is CASSRTSLSRGPYEQYF. The DNA of the CDR3 is TGTGCCAGCAGCAGGACCAGTTTGAGCAGGGGACCCTACGAGCAGTACTTC.

This clone was seen many times. This rearrangement joins TRBV5-4 to TRBJ2-7; 7 nucleotides align to TRBD1. There are 14 residues in the CDR3. Trimming cost V 4 bases and J 2 bases; bases outside gene matches: 6. Per the germline V gene, CDR1 is SGHNT and CDR2 is YYREEE (reference sequence). CDR3 DNA: TGTGCCAGCAGCGCGGACAGGATGACCTACGAGCAGTACTTC. This encodes CASSADRMTYEQYF. Full variable domain (rest looked up from reference TRBV5-4 and TRBJ2-7): ETGVTQSPTHLIKTRGQQVTLRCSSQSGHNTVSWYQQALGQGPQFIFQYYREEENGRGNFPPRFSGLQFPNYSSELNVNALELDDSALYLCASSADRMTYEQYFGPGTRLTVT.

This clone was counted ten times or more. The V call is TRBV19, the J call TRBJ2-5; TRBD1 agrees at 7 bases. Germline V CDR1 and CDR2: LNHDA, SQIVND (reference sequence). Losses at the gene ends were 6 bases for V and 2 bases for J; bases not matched to a gene: 0. The CDR3 runs to 12 residues. For the CDR3, the DNA is TGTGCCAGTAGCAGGGGGCAAGAGACCCAGTACTTC. Protein: CASSRGQETQYF. Filled out from reference TRBV19 and TRBJ2-5, the complete variable domain reads DGGITQSPKYLFRKEGQNVTLSCEQNLNHDAMYWYRQDPGQGLRLIYYSQIVNDFQKGDIAEGYSVSREKKESFPLTVTSAQKNPTAFYLCASSRGQETQYFGPGTRLLVL.

This clone has a count of ten or more. V is TRBV5-1 and J is TRBJ2-2; D call uncertain. Germline values: CDR1 SGHRS, CDR2 YFSETQ. This CDR3 contains 15 residues. V was pared by 0 bases and J by 4 bases, with 10 bases between. CDR3 in amino acids: CASSLGSFSTGELFF. In nucleotides, the CDR3 is TGCGCCAGCAGCTTGGGCAGTTTTTCCACCGGGGAGCTGTTTTTT.

This clone was found many times. The chain carries TRBV7-2 and TRBJ2-1; 9 bases are a match to TRBD2. V lost 2 bases and J lost 2; bases outside the gene matches: 13. In germline, CDR1 is SGHTA, CDR2 FQGNSA. The CDR3 has 19 residues. The CDR3 protein is CASSLNDLIAGVTYNEQFF. The CDR3 region has the DNA TGTGCCAGCAGCTTAAACGATCTCATAGCGGGAGTGACCTACAATGAGCAGTTCTTC.

This clone has at least ten counts. V is TRBV6-1 and J is TRBJ1-5, with 7 bases aligning to TRBD1. CDR3 length: 13 amino acids. Germline CDR1 reads MNHNS; CDR2 reads SASEGT. With 6 bases clipped from V and 2 bases from J, the junction kept 1 base outside the gene matches. In nucleotides, the CDR3 is TGTGCCAGCAGGGGGACAGGCAATCAGCCCCAGCATTTT. Residues: CASRGTGNQPQHF.

Many counts were recorded for this clone. This chain links TRBV7-9 with TRBJ2-5; 7 bases match TRBD1. The germline V gene encodes CDR1 SEHNR and CDR2 FQNEAQ (reference sequence). The CDR3 consists of 18 residues. The V segment lost 1 base and the J segment 2 bases; nucleotides outside the gene matches: 13. In DNA form, the CDR3 reads TGTGCCAGCAGCTTAGGTCATGGACCGGGGACAGTTCAAGAGACCCAGTACTTC. It yields the protein CASSLGHGPGTVQETQYF.

This clone occurred many times. The chain joins TRBV7-8 to TRBJ2-6, with 8 bases aligning to TRBD1. J lost 10 bases, V lost 8 bases, and 7 bases had no gene match. The CDR3 has 13 residues. Germline CDR1 reads SGHVS; CDR2 reads FQNEAQ. CDR3 nucleotide sequence: TGTGCCAGCCAAGACAGGGGCCTAAACGTCCTGACTTTC. This encodes CASQDRGLNVLTF.

This clone was picked up many times. The rearrangement uses TRBV5-4 and TRBJ2-2, with 7 bases fitting TRBD2. After removal of 6 bases from V and 6 bases from J, the junction contained 5 bases not matched to a gene. Germline CDR1 is SGHNT and CDR2 is YYREEE (reference sequence). The CDR3 runs 13 residues. The CDR3 sequence is CASTRDYAGELFF. In DNA form, the CDR3 reads TGTGCCAGCACGAGGGACTATGCCGGGGAGCTGTTTTTT.

This clone was seen many times. This chain joins TRBV5-4 and TRBJ2-7, with 14 nucleotides matching TRBD2. The CDR3 spans 15 residues. Losses at the gene ends were 10 bases for V and 4 bases for J; bases not matched to a gene: 10. In germline, CDR1 is SGHNT, CDR2 YYREEE (reference sequence). The CDR3 nucleotides are TGTGCCGGTAGTCCCGGGACTAGCGGGAGTTACGAGCAGTACTTC. Protein: CAGSPGTSGSYEQYF.

In this sample, this clone turned up many times. The same CDR3 can be traced to other DNA sequences in this sample. V and J are TRBV27 and TRBJ1-2; 8 bases match TRBD1. With V trimmed by 6 bases and J by 3 bases, 3 bases remained unmatched. The V gene's germline CDR1 is MNHEY and CDR2 SMNVEV (reference sequence). CDR3 length: 13 amino acids. CDR3 residues: CASSLDRDYGYTF. The CDR3 DNA is TGTGCCAGCAGCCTGGACAGGGACTATGGCTACACCTTC.

This clone was seen at least ten times. This chain uses TRBV27 with TRBJ2-1; possible D gene TRBD2, 6 bases. The V and J ends lost 5 bases and 5 bases respectively, with 16 bases between them. The length of the CDR3 is 15 residues. Germline V gene data show CDR1 as MNHEY and CDR2 as SMNVEV (reference sequence). The CDR3 loop reads CASSPFAGSDNEQFF. The DNA of the CDR3 is TGTGCCAGCAGTCCTTTTGCGGGGTCCGACAATGAGCAGTTCTTC.

Ten or more counts support this clone. The rearrangement uses TRBV20-1 and TRBJ2-1, with D possibly being TRBD1 (5 bases). Germline CDR1 and CDR2: DFQATT and SNEGSKA (reference sequence). V lost 5 bases and J 10 bases, leaving 12 bases between the germline ends. The CDR3 extends over 11 amino acids. The CDR3 region is CSAQQDLEQFF. The DNA for the CDR3 is TGCAGTGCTCAACAGGATTTGGAGCAGTTCTTC.

This clone was picked up many times. The chain uses TRBV28 and TRBJ1-1; D is unclear. V dropped 6 bases and J dropped 1 base, with 6 bases sitting between them. From germline, CDR1 is MDHEN and CDR2 SYDVKM. The CDR3 is 12 residues long. The CDR3 sequence: CASRLANTEAFF. The CDR3, as DNA: TGTGCCAGCAGGCTAGCGAACACTGAAGCTTTCTTT.

This clone was counted only a few times. This rearrangement joins TRBV28 to TRBJ2-1, with D perhaps matching TRBD2 (6 bases). V dropped 7 bases and J dropped 1 base, with 23 bases sitting between them. This CDR3 has 18 amino acids. The germline V gene encodes CDR1 MDHEN and CDR2 SYDVKM. In nucleotides, the CDR3 is TGTGCCAGCACGGGAGTTCTTCGGGGAACGTCTTCCTACAATGAGCAGTTCTTC. Residues: CASTGVLRGTSSYNEQFF. Variable domain in full (rest from reference TRBV28 and TRBJ2-1): DVKVTQSSRYLVKRTGEKVFLECVQDMDHENMFWYRQDPGLGLRLIYFSYDVKMKEKGDIPEGYSVSREKKERFSLILESASTNQTSMYLCASTGVLRGTSSYNEQFFGPGTRLTVL.

This clone has at least ten counts. The chain joins TRBV4-1 to TRBJ2-3, with 9 positions matching TRBD2. The CDR3 consists of 16 residues. Per germline, CDR1 MGHRA and CDR2 YSYEKL. V shed 0 bases, J shed 0 bases, and the junction held 1 base outside the gene matches. In nucleotides, the CDR3 is TGCGCCAGCAGCCAAGAACTAGCGGGTAGCACAGATACGCAGTATTTT. It encodes CASSQELAGSTDTQYF.

This clone was recorded many times. This rearrangement joins TRBV10-2 to TRBJ1-5; 7 bases agree with TRBD1. Germline V CDR1 and CDR2: WSHSY, SAAADI. This CDR3 spans 15 amino acids. Unmatched junction bases numbered 7, after V lost 3 bases and J lost 5 bases. The DNA of the CDR3 is TGCGCCAGCAGTGACCGGGACAGTCACCATCAGCCCCAGCATTTT. Translation: CASSDRDSHHQPQHF.

At least ten counts were recorded for this clone. V gene TRBV7-2 combines with J gene TRBJ1-3, with 7 positions matching TRBD1. The CDR3 consists of 15 residues. Germline CDR1 is SGHTA and CDR2 is FQGNSA. V dropped 5 bases and J dropped 4; count of bases not matched to a gene: 8. CDR3 DNA: TGTGCCAGCAGCCCACAACCGGGACAGGGAAACACCATATATTTT. Residues: CASSPQPGQGNTIYF.

Ten or more counts support this clone. The rearrangement joins TRBV9 to TRBJ2-1; TRBD2 might be the D (6 bases). CDR1 is SGDLS and CDR2 is YYNGEE in the germline V gene. Trimming cost V 4 bases and J 4 bases, with 15 bases left between them. CDR3 length equals 15 residues. CDR3 sequence reads: CASSPPQAGYNEQFF. The CDR3 DNA reads as TGTGCCAGCAGCCCCCCCCAAGCGGGTTACAATGAGCAGTTCTTC.

This clone was seen ten or more times. The V gene is TRBV28, the J gene TRBJ1-5, with 8 bases matching TRBD1. Germline-derived CDR1 and CDR2 are MDHEN and SYDVKM. The junction had 5 bases not matched to a gene; V was cut back by 1 base and J by 3 bases. The CDR3 is 16 residues long. This chain's CDR3 is CASSLSTGATNQPQHF. CDR3 nucleotide sequence: TGTGCCAGCAGTTTATCGACAGGGGCCACCAATCAGCCCCAGCATTTT.

This clone showed up just a few times. This sequence joins TRBV6-1 and TRBJ2-7; tentative D call: TRBD1 (6 bases). The germline V and J ends were trimmed by 6 bases and 7 bases, with 13 bases remaining between them. The CDR3 totals 12 residues. Germline CDR1 and CDR2: MNHNS and SASEGT. This CDR3 is CASRGGFWEQYF. For the CDR3, the DNA is TGTGCCAGCAGAGGGGGTTTCTGGGAGCAGTACTTC.

This clone was seen at least ten times. The chain joins TRBV19 to TRBJ2-1; 8 bases are a match to TRBD2. After removal of 4 bases from V and 3 bases from J, the junction contained 2 bases not matched to a gene. The CDR3 covers 14 residues. CDR1 LNHDA and CDR2 SQIVND come from the germline V gene (reference sequence). The CDR3 nucleotides are TGTGCCAGTAGTACGGGGGGGTTCTACAATGAGCAGTTCTTC. Encoded protein: CASSTGGFYNEQFF. Drawing the rest from reference TRBV19 and TRBJ2-1, the complete variable domain is DGGITQSPKYLFRKEGQNVTLSCEQNLNHDAMYWYRQDPGQGLRLIYYSQIVNDFQKGDIAEGYSVSREKKESFPLTVTSAQKNPTAFYLCASSTGGFYNEQFFGPGTRLTVL.

This clone was found many times. The gene calls are TRBV5-1 and TRBJ2-3, with D hard to call. Germline loops: CDR1 SGHRS, CDR2 YFSETQ. V lost 5 bases and J lost 0, with 13 bases in between. The CDR3 length is 15 residues. CDR3 nucleotide sequence: TGCGCCAGCAGTTCCCGCGGATCTAGCACAGATACGCAGTATTTT. Translation gives CASSSRGSSTDTQYF. The full variable domain, completed using reference TRBV5-1 and TRBJ2-3, is KAGVTQTPRYLIKTRGQQVTLSCSPISGHRSVSWYQQTPGQGLQFLFEYFSETQRNKGNFPGRFSGRQFSNSRSEMNVSTLELGDSALYLCASSSRGSSTDTQYFGPGTRLTVL.

This clone was seen ten or more times. CDR3 sequence (DNA): TGCGCCAGCAGCCAACAGGGGAGTAGTGAAAAACTGTTTTTT. Its translation: CASSQQGSSEKLFF. V and J are TRBV5-1 and TRBJ1-4; TRBD1 matches 7 bases. V dropped 4 bases and J dropped 7; count of bases not matched to a gene: 7. Germline CDR1 is SGHRS and CDR2 is YFSETQ. This CDR3 spans 14 amino acids.

This clone was counted at least ten times. The chain joins TRBV5-6 to TRBJ1-2; 8 nucleotides match TRBD1. CDR3 size: 15 residues. The V segment lost 2 bases and the J segment 4 bases; nucleotides outside the gene matches: 7. Germline V gene sequence: CDR1 SGHDT, CDR2 YYEEEE. CDR3 region: CASSFSDRDGYGYTF. The CDR3 DNA follows: TGTGCCAGCAGCTTCTCGGACAGGGACGGCTATGGCTACACCTTC.

This clone was observed many times. The V and J genes are TRBV10-3 and TRBJ1-1; 7 positions match TRBD1. After removal of 3 bases from V and 0 bases from J, the junction contained 4 bases not matched to a gene. The CDR3 extends over 15 amino acids. Germline V gene lookup returns CDR1 ENHRY and CDR2 SYGVKD. This chain's CDR3 is CAISDPGQMNTEAFF. CDR3 DNA sequence: TGTGCCATCAGTGACCCGGGACAGATGAACACTGAAGCTTTCTTT.